The 25 T cell receptor beta chains in this list originate from one sample, sequenced in a study of OX40 agonist ivuxolimab in advanced cancers. The protocol was immunoSEQ multiplex PCR, while the TCRdb copy is restricted to in-frame clones and leaves out a portion. The sample shows tens of thousands of clones, 70% to 85% of them seen only once. The specimen was CD4+ or CD8+ T cells sorted from blood, collected in a trial of the OX40 agonist ivuxolimab. Receptor source: an adult with an advanced solid tumor such as melanoma, head and neck, liver or kidney cancer.

CDR3 in DNA: TGTGCCAGCAGCTCAGGCCCCCCTACCGGGGAGCTGTTTTTT. Protein sequence: CASSSGPPTGELFF. The genes are TRBV5-4 and TRBJ2-2; no definite D call. Per the germline V gene, CDR1 is SGHNT and CDR2 is YYREEE (reference sequence). The V gene lost 3 bases and the J gene lost 5 bases, with 11 bases spanning the gap. The CDR3 sequence is 14 residues long. Using reference TRBV5-4 and TRBJ2-2 for the parts outside the CDR3, the full variable domain is ETGVTQSPTHLIKTRGQQVTLRCSSQSGHNTVSWYQQALGQGPQFIFQYYREEENGRGNFPPRFSGLQFPNYSSELNVNALELDDSALYLCASSSGPPTGELFFGEGSRLTVL.

This chain joins TRBV11-3 and TRBJ2-7; D is perhaps TRBD2 (5 bases). From germline, CDR1 is SGHNT and CDR2 YENEEA. V shed 8 bases and J shed 2 bases, with 13 bases lying between them. This CDR3 has 13 amino acids. CDR3 in amino acids: CASSRTATYEQYF. The CDR3 nucleotides are TGTGCCAGCTCTAGGACTGCTACCTACGAGCAGTACTTC.

The V gene is TRBV5-6, the J gene TRBJ1-4, with D uncertain. The CDR3 has 15 residues. With 1 base removed from V and 5 bases from J, the gap between germline ends came to 12 bases. The germline gives CDR1 SGHDT, CDR2 YYEEEE. This chain's CDR3 is CASSLNFQMNEKLFF. DNA for the CDR3: TGTGCCAGCAGCTTGAACTTTCAGATGAATGAAAAACTGTTTTTT.

This chain uses TRBV5-1 with TRBJ2-7; perhaps TRBD1 as D (6 bases). There are 13 residues in the CDR3. Germline CDR1 and CDR2: SGHRS and YFSETQ. With 3 bases removed from V and 3 bases from J, the gap between germline ends came to 10 bases. The CDR3 DNA sequence: TGCGCCAGCAGCTCGACAGGTAACTACGAGCAGTACTTC. Its translation: CASSSTGNYEQYF. Combining the CDR3 with reference TRBV5-1 and TRBJ2-7 gives the whole variable domain KAGVTQTPRYLIKTRGQQVTLSCSPISGHRSVSWYQQTPGQGLQFLFEYFSETQRNKGNFPGRFSGRQFSNSRSEMNVSTLELGDSALYLCASSSTGNYEQYFGPGTRLTVT.

This sequence joins TRBV7-2 and TRBJ1-2; 10 nucleotides agree with TRBD1. This CDR3 is built from 15 residues. Germline values: CDR1 SGHTA, CDR2 FQGNSA. The trim removed 6 bases at V and 1 base at J, leaving 5 bases unmatched. As DNA, the CDR3 is TGTGCCAGCAGATCAAGGACAGGGGGTAACTATGGCTACACCTTC. Its translation: CASRSRTGGNYGYTF.

The V gene is TRBV7-2, the J gene TRBJ2-7; 7 nucleotides match TRBD1. CDR1 SGHTA and CDR2 FQGNSA come from the germline V gene. The CDR3 covers 15 residues. The ends lost 0 bases at V and 3 bases at J; junction bases unmatched: 5. CDR3 sequence: CASSLASRQGYEQYF. Written as DNA, the CDR3 is TGTGCCAGCAGCTTAGCTTCGCGACAGGGCTACGAGCAGTACTTC.

This chain links TRBV10-3 with TRBJ1-2; possible D gene TRBD1, 5 bases. The germline gives CDR1 ENHRY, CDR2 SYGVKD. The V end was cut by 5 bases, the J end by 6 bases, with 10 bases between. The CDR3 has 12 residues. CDR3 in DNA: TGTGCCATCAGTTCCTCGGGGGATGGCTACACCTTC. Amino acid sequence: CAISSSGDGYTF.

The gene calls are TRBV7-2 and TRBJ1-4; D unclear. This CDR3 comprises 16 residues. Germline V gene sequence: CDR1 SGHTA, CDR2 FQGNSA. The V and J ends lost 3 bases and 3 bases respectively, with 14 bases between them. Here the CDR3 DNA reads TGTGCCAGCAGCTTCGCCTCCGGGAGGGCTAATGAAAAACTGTTTTTT. It specifies CASSFASGRANEKLFF. The entire variable domain, with the rest obtained from reference TRBV7-2 and TRBJ1-4, is as follows: GAGVSQSPSNKVTEKGKDVELRCDPISGHTALYWYRQSLGQGLEFLIYFQGNSAPDKSGLPSDRFSAERTGGSVSTLTIQRTQQEDSAVYLCASSFASGRANEKLFFGSGTQLSVL.

The gene calls are TRBV9 and TRBJ1-5, with a possible D match to TRBD1 (5 bases). Trimming left V 3 bases short and J 4 bases short, with 14 bases between. CDR1 and CDR2 (germline): SGDLS, YYNGEE. This CDR3 region has 15 residues. The CDR3 protein is CASSAMGDTNQPQHF. For the CDR3, the DNA is TGTGCCAGCAGCGCAATGGGGGATACAAATCAGCCCCAGCATTTT. The full variable domain, rest sourced from reference TRBV9 and TRBJ1-5, is DSGVTQTPKHLITATGQRVTLRCSPRSGDLSVYWYQQSLDQGLQFLIQYYNGEERAKGNILERFSAQQFPDLHSELNLSSLELGDSALYFCASSAMGDTNQPQHFGDGTRLSIL.

The V gene is TRBV5-1, the J gene TRBJ1-4, with unresolved D. The CDR3 spans 13 residues. V was clipped by 6 bases and J by 7 bases, with 13 bases between them. Germline values: CDR1 SGHRS, CDR2 YFSETQ. As DNA, the CDR3 is TGCGCCAGCAAGCCCGGAATTGGTGAAAAACTGTTTTTT. It is translated as CASKPGIGEKLFF.

The chain combines TRBV5-1 with TRBJ1-6; 7 positions match TRBD1. With 0 bases clipped from V and 11 bases from J, the junction kept 5 bases outside the gene matches. Germline lookup yields CDR1 SGHRS and CDR2 YFSETQ. CDR3 size: 14 residues. The CDR3 DNA follows: TGCGCCAGCAGCTTGGGACAGGGTCCTGCACCCCTCCACTTT. This encodes CASSLGQGPAPLHF.

The V call is TRBV4-2, the J call TRBJ2-2, with a tentative D call TRBD1 (5 bases). The CDR3 consists of 14 residues. Trimming left V 5 bases short and J 3 bases short, with 10 bases between. The germline gives CDR1 LGHNA, CDR2 YNFKEQ. CDR3 sequence: CASSLTDYTGELFF. The DNA of the CDR3 is TGTGCCAGCAGCTTGACAGACTACACCGGGGAGCTGTTTTTT.

V gene TRBV6-6 combines with J gene TRBJ1-1; TRBD1 might be the D (5 bases). From germline, CDR1 is MNHNY and CDR2 SVGAGI (reference sequence). The CDR3 length is 14 residues. V gave up 6 bases and J gave up 5 bases, with 16 bases separating them. CDR3 region: CASRGERVGTEAFF. CDR3 DNA sequence: TGTGCCAGCAGGGGGGAGAGGGTGGGGACTGAAGCTTTCTTT.

In this sample, this clone turned up a few times. The CDR3 is CASRPLGAAGELFF. In DNA, the CDR3 is TGTGCCAGCAGACCCTTGGGCGCCGCCGGGGAGCTGTTTTTT. The chain couples TRBV7-3 to TRBJ2-2; D ambiguous. Germline values: CDR1 SGHTA, CDR2 FQGTGA. The CDR3 runs to 14 residues. Trimming took 6 bases from V and 6 from J, leaving 14 bases between them.

This clone came up once. The gene calls are TRBV7-2 and TRBJ1-5; D is perhaps TRBD1 (5 bases). Trimming stripped 7 bases from V and 0 bases from J, with 10 bases between. The CDR3 loop spans 14 amino acids. Germline CDR1 SGHTA, CDR2 FQGNSA. CDR3 protein: CASNTDSSNQPQHF. CDR3 DNA sequence: TGTGCCAGCAACACCGACAGTAGCAATCAGCCCCAGCATTTT.

CDR3: CASSPGRTQYF. The CDR3 bases are TGTGCCAGCAGCCCCGGCAGGACCCAGTACTTC. The V gene is TRBV11-2, the J gene TRBJ2-5; D is undetermined. V was trimmed by 5 bases and J by 7 bases, leaving 8 bases between them. CDR1 SGHAT and CDR2 FQNNGV come from the germline V gene. The CDR3 totals 11 residues.

This clone was found a few times. J is TRBJ1-6 and V is TRBV6-1; 9 bases align to TRBD1. This CDR3 comprises 13 residues. V lost 7 bases, J lost 7 bases, and 2 bases stayed unmatched. Germline V gene data show CDR1 as MNHNS and CDR2 as SASEGT. DNA of the CDR3: TGTGCCAGCAAGGACAGGGGCAATTCACCCCTCCACTTT. Protein sequence: CASKDRGNSPLHF.

This clone was detected once. J is TRBJ1-2 and V is TRBV4-3; no firm D call. V was clipped by 0 bases and J by 4 bases, with 18 bases between them. Germline assignment: CDR1 LGHNA and CDR2 YSLEER. CDR3 length equals 17 residues. CDR3 in DNA: TGCGCCAGCAGCCAAGATTACGGCGGGATCTCCGGCTATGGCTACACCTTC. Its protein product is CASSQDYGGISGYGYTF.

This chain connects TRBV5-1 to TRBJ2-3, with a possible D match to TRBD2 (5 bases). The CDR3 covers 16 residues. V dropped 4 bases and J dropped 2 bases, with 17 bases sitting between them. Germline values: CDR1 SGHRS, CDR2 YFSETQ. The CDR3 region is CASSPRQRRNTDTQYF. In DNA form, the CDR3 reads TGCGCCAGCAGCCCCAGACAACGGAGGAACACAGATACGCAGTATTTT.

This chain uses TRBV18 with TRBJ1-1; no definite D call. CDR1 and CDR2 from the germline V gene are KGHSH and LQKENI. The CDR3 is 12 residues long. V was trimmed by 6 bases and J by 1 base, leaving 6 bases between them. The CDR3 here is CASSPSNTEAFF. DNA of the CDR3: TGTGCCAGCTCCCCCTCGAACACTGAAGCTTTCTTT.

The rearrangement links TRBV18 to TRBJ1-2; 7 nucleotides line up with TRBD1. Looked up from germline, CDR1 is KGHSH and CDR2 is LQKENI. There are 14 residues in the CDR3. The V segment lost 2 bases and the J segment 0 bases; nucleotides outside the gene matches: 0. As DNA, the CDR3 is TGTGCCAGCTCACCAGGGACAGCTAACTATGGCTACACCTTC. It yields the protein CASSPGTANYGYTF.

This clone was picked up a small number of times. The V gene is TRBV10-3, the J gene TRBJ2-1; D may be TRBD2 (7 bases). Germline V gives CDR1 ENHRY, CDR2 SYGVKD. V was cut by 7 bases and J by 3 bases, with 16 bases left in between. This CDR3 contains 15 residues. The CDR3: CAIKGGGAVYNEQFF. CDR3 bases: TGTGCCATCAAGGGAGGGGGGGCGGTCTACAATGAGCAGTTCTTC.

This clone has just a few counts. V and J are TRBV18 and TRBJ2-1; D is uncertain. CDR3 length: 15 amino acids. The V end was cut by 0 bases, the J end by 5 bases, with 11 bases between. CDR1 KGHSH and CDR2 LQKENI come from the germline V gene. DNA of the CDR3: TGTGCCAGCTCACCACCGTCGCTGCCAGACAATGAGCAGTTCTTC. This gives the protein CASSPPSLPDNEQFF.

The V call is TRBV5-1, the J call TRBJ2-3; TRBD2 matches at 8 bases. CDR1 and CDR2 (germline): SGHRS, YFSETQ. V shed 0 bases, J shed 4 bases, and the junction held 4 bases outside the gene matches. The CDR3 has 15 residues. In DNA, the CDR3 is TGCGCCAGCAGCTTGGGCGGGGGGCCCTCAGATACGCAGTATTTT. Translation: CASSLGGGPSDTQYF.

This chain joins TRBV5-1 and TRBJ1-5, with TRBD1 identical over 7 bases. The CDR3 is 13 residues long. V gave up 5 bases and J gave up 11 bases; unmatched junction bases: 10. The germline V gene encodes CDR1 SGHRS and CDR2 YFSETQ. For the CDR3, the DNA is TGCGCCAGCAGAACCGACAGGGACGAGGCCCAGCATTTT. Amino acids: CASRTDRDEAQHF.